The TCR beta chain under discussion was sequenced for a study of blood T cell repertoires in COVID-19. About the study: Specimens from acute and convalescent COVID-19 originated in the United States, Italy and Spain. PBMCs, B-cell-depleted T cells, or T cells provided the cDNA or gDNA that made up the material.

Authors' processing steps: Nucleated cell number was recorded as an estimate derived from reference gene primer amplification. The table came from immunoSEQ multiplex PCR; TCRdb's copy has only in-frame clones and leaves some out. D and trimming come from the DNA, and the V and J calls and clone size come from that table. The table shows approximately 160,000 clones, with 80% to 85% occurring only once. Sequencing was performed on peripheral blood. The sequence came from a young man with active or convalescent COVID-19.

The DNA for the CDR3 is TGTGCCAGCAGCCCGACTAGCGGGAAGGGCACCGGGGAGCTGTTTTTT. It is translated as CASSPTSGKGTGELFF. The chain combines TRBV11-3 with TRBJ2-2; TRBD2 matches 11 bases. The V segment lost 5 bases and the J segment 4 bases; nucleotides outside the gene matches: 6. The germline gives CDR1 SGHNT, CDR2 YENEEA. CDR3 size: 16 residues.